The 8 T cell receptor beta chains below all came from one sample that was sequenced in a study of OX40 agonist ivuxolimab in advanced cancers. Clones were sequenced by immunoSEQ multiplex PCR, and TCRdb holds only the in-frame ones, with some missing. The sample holds 80,000 to 100,000 clones; around 90% are singletons and the top ten take 0.51%. Specimen: CD4+ or CD8+ T cells sorted from blood, collected in a trial of the OX40 agonist ivuxolimab. Receptors were obtained from an adult with an advanced solid tumor such as melanoma, head and neck, liver or kidney cancer.

This sequence joins TRBV18 and TRBJ2-5; D not certain. V lost 3 bases and J lost 5, with 10 bases in between. Germline lookup yields CDR1 KGHSH and CDR2 LQKENI. There are 13 residues in the CDR3. CDR3 region: CASSPGDRETQYF. The CDR3 bases are TGTGCCAGCTCACCGGGCGACCGTGAGACCCAGTACTTC. Supplemented by reference TRBV18 and TRBJ2-5, the full variable domain reads NAGVMQNPRHLVRRRGQEARLRCSPMKGHSHVYWYRQLPEEGLKFMVYLQKENIIDESGMPKERFSAEFPKEGPSILRIQQVVRGDSAAYFCASSPGDRETQYFGPGTRLLVL.

CDR3: CASSQSQGPYEQYF. DNA for the CDR3: TGTGCCAGCAGCCAGAGCCAGGGACCCTACGAGCAGTACTTC. This chain connects TRBV2 to TRBJ2-7; D is perhaps TRBD1 or TRBD2 (5 bases each). Germline CDR1 and CDR2: SNHLY and FYNNEI. The CDR3 has 14 residues. Trimming cost V 6 bases and J 2 bases, with 14 bases left between them.

The chain carries TRBV11-3 and TRBJ1-2; tentatively, D is TRBD1 (5 bases). Germline V gives CDR1 SGHNT, CDR2 YENEEA. The CDR3 is 14 residues long. V was shortened by 2 bases and J by 4 bases, with 11 bases between the two germline ends. CDR3 nucleotides: TGTGCCAGCAGCTTACTAGGGGAGGGCTATGGCTACACCTTC. Protein: CASSLLGEGYGYTF.

The V gene is TRBV29-1, the J gene TRBJ2-7; D tentatively reads TRBD1 or TRBD2 (6 bases each). V lost 7 bases and J lost 0, with 10 bases in between. This CDR3 comprises 12 residues. Germline lookup yields CDR1 SQVTM and CDR2 ANQGSEA. The CDR3 loop reads CSGGASSYEQYF. The CDR3 nucleotides read TGCAGCGGGGGGGCTAGCTCCTACGAGCAGTACTTC.

The chain recombines TRBV27 with TRBJ2-6; TRBD1 matches 9 bases. This CDR3 region has 17 residues. Germline loops: CDR1 MNHEY, CDR2 SMNVEV (reference sequence). With 9 bases clipped from V and 1 base from J, the junction kept 10 bases outside the gene matches. This CDR3 reads CASKRTGGASGANVLTF. Written as DNA, the CDR3 is TGTGCCAGTAAACGTACAGGGGGCGCATCTGGGGCCAACGTCCTGACTTTC.

This clone appeared once. J is TRBJ1-2 and V is TRBV28, with a weak D call TRBD1 (5 bases). The germline gives CDR1 MDHEN, CDR2 SYDVKM. The length of the CDR3 is 12 residues. Between the trimmed V and J ends, which lost 6 bases and 4 bases, there was a span of 9 bases. The chain's CDR3 is CASRTAAYGYTF. The DNA of the CDR3 is TGTGCCAGCAGGACAGCGGCCTATGGCTACACCTTC.

The V and J genes are TRBV19 and TRBJ2-3; 7 bases match TRBD1. The CDR3 extends over 14 amino acids. Germline CDR1 is LNHDA and CDR2 is SQIVND (reference sequence). J gave up 2 bases and V 7 bases, and 6 bases lay outside the gene matches. CDR3 sequence reads: CASTNQGDTDTQYF. The CDR3 DNA reads as TGTGCCAGTACCAATCAGGGGGACACAGATACGCAGTATTTT. The complete variable domain, with remaining parts taken from reference TRBV19 and TRBJ2-3, reads DGGITQSPKYLFRKEGQNVTLSCEQNLNHDAMYWYRQDPGQGLRLIYYSQIVNDFQKGDIAEGYSVSREKKESFPLTVTSAQKNPTAFYLCASTNQGDTDTQYFGPGTRLTVL.

The chain employs TRBV18 and TRBJ1-2; 7 bases align to TRBD1. From germline, CDR1 is KGHSH and CDR2 LQKENI. Unmatched junction bases numbered 11, after V lost 3 bases and J lost 7 bases. This CDR3 comprises 15 residues. The CDR3 coding sequence is TGTGCCAGCTCACCGGAAGGGGGCGCTTTGGGTGGCTACACCTTC. Encoded protein: CASSPEGGALGGYTF. Drawing the rest from reference TRBV18 and TRBJ1-2, the complete variable domain is NAGVMQNPRHLVRRRGQEARLRCSPMKGHSHVYWYRQLPEEGLKFMVYLQKENIIDESGMPKERFSAEFPKEGPSILRIQQVVRGDSAAYFCASSPEGGALGGYTFGSGTRLTVV.